The clone carrying this T cell receptor (gamma chain) was picked up many times. Its antigen is unidentified. Given a far larger clone just one base away, this is likely a sequencing read error. No DNA is shown, since the ends of the CDR3 on it are uncertain; the CDR3 is the one TCRdb lists. This same CDR3 is encoded by further DNA sequences in the sample. TCRdb re-called clones from the multiplex PCR reads using CATT. Of 14,000 or so gamma-chain clones listed, about 1.5% are singletons. Bulk repertoires came from Vgamma9/Vdelta2+ or Vdelta2-negative gammadelta T cells flow-sorted from PBMC. These data come from a study of γδ T cells in repeated Plasmodium falciparum infection. Study details: Over approximately 640 days, donors received four mosquito-bite P. falciparum NF54 infections. Each infection was followed by sampling at 21 days, plus baseline and some pre-infection draws.

The study, taken as a whole, reports: Waves of new clonotype selection appeared after repeated controlled infections in Vdelta2-negative, largely Vdelta1+, gammadelta T cells. Donors in Mali lived in a small rural village, largely one ethnic group.

Including both end residues, the CDR3 is 32 amino acids long. CDR1 and CDR2 from the germline V gene are EGSNGY and YDSYNSKV. The TCR comes from a pool of human donors (malaria-infected and uninfected, not separated). J gene calling gave no result, while the V gene is TRGV2. Input material: gamma-delta T cells from blood. The CDR3: CATWDGPIGIRNSLAVEQHWLSQVSIGRIQHF.